The subject of this entry is one T cell receptor (beta chain). Method: immunoSEQ multiplex PCR; TCRdb's copy keeps in-frame clones and lacks some. The top ten clones hold approximately 13% of a sample with some 180,000 clones, 65% to 90% of them seen once. This entry is derived from a study of blood T cell repertoires in COVID-19. Study information: PBMCs, B-cell-depleted T cells, or T cells were the source of the cDNA or gDNA that made up the material.

V lost 8 bases, J lost 4 bases, and 15 bases lay in between. CDR1 and CDR2 from the germline V gene are ENHRY and SYGVKD. The CDR3 loop spans 14 amino acids. The chain joins TRBV10-3 to TRBJ2-1; the D is unclear. Specimen: peripheral blood. The sequence was collected from a human donor in a cohort sampled during active COVID-19. CDR3 residues: CAISGPRQYNEQFF. DNA for the CDR3: TGTGCCATCTCTGGGCCCAGGCAATACAATGAGCAGTTCTTC.